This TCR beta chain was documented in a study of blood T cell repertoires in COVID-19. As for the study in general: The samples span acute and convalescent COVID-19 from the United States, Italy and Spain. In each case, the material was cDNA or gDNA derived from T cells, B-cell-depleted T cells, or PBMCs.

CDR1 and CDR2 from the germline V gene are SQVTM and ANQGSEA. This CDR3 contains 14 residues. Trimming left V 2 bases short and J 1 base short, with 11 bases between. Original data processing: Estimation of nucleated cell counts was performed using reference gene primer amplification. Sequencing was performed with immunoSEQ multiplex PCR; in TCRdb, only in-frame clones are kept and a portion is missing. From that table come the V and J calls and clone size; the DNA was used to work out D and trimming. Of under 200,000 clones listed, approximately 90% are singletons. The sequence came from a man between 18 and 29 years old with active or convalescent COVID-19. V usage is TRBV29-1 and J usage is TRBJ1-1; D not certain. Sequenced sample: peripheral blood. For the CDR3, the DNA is TGCAGCGTTGAAACCCCTCGACAGAACACTGAAGCTTTCTTT. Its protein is CSVETPRQNTEAFF.